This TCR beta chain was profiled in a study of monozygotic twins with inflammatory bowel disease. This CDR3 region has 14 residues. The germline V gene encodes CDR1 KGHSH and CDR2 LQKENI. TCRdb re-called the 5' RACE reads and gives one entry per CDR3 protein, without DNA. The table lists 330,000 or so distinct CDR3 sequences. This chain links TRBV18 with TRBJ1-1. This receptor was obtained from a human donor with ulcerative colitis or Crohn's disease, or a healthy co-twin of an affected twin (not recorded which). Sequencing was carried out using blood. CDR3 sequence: CASSQQTGSTEAFF.